The 28 T cell receptor beta chains in this list originate from one sample, sequenced in a study of blood T cell repertoires in COVID-19. TCRdb's copy holds only in-frame clones and misses some; the assay was immunoSEQ multiplex PCR. The data contain a few hundred thousand clones, roughly four fifths of them singletons. What was sequenced was peripheral blood. The receptor set was obtained from a woman in her forties or fifties with acute or convalescent COVID-19.

The chain is built from TRBV2 and TRBJ2-7; 8 positions agree with TRBD2. The CDR3 has 14 residues. The J segment lost 6 bases and the V segment lost 4 bases, leaving 8 bases of the junction unmatched. CDR1 and CDR2 (germline): SNHLY, FYNNEI. The CDR3 loop reads CASSASAGAGEQYF. CDR3 nucleotides: TGTGCCAGCAGTGCGTCAGCGGGAGCGGGCGAGCAGTACTTC.

The chain joins TRBV6-5 to TRBJ2-1; 10 bases agree with TRBD2. V shed 6 bases, J shed 6 bases, and the junction held 2 bases outside the gene matches. The CDR3 loop spans 13 amino acids. Germline lookup yields CDR1 MNHEY and CDR2 SVGAGI. The CDR3, as DNA: TGTGCCAGCAGACCTAGCGGGGGCAATGAGCAGTTCTTC. Translated, it gives CASRPSGGNEQFF.

The V gene is TRBV5-1, the J gene TRBJ2-7; weak D call: TRBD2 (6 bases). CDR3 length equals 16 residues. Per germline, CDR1 SGHRS and CDR2 YFSETQ. Trimming cost V 4 bases and J 0 bases, with 17 bases left between them. Here the CDR3 DNA reads TGCGCCAGCAGCCCGGCGGAGGGCCGGAGCTCCTACGAGCAGTACTTC. Amino acids: CASSPAEGRSSYEQYF.

The V gene is TRBV10-3, the J gene TRBJ2-3, with 10 bases that match TRBD2. J was trimmed by 4 bases and V by 4 bases; bases with no gene match: 2. Per germline, CDR1 ENHRY and CDR2 SYGVKD. The length of the CDR3 is 14 residues. The CDR3 loop reads CAISGLAGADTQYF. CDR3 nucleotides: TGTGCCATCAGTGGGCTAGCGGGAGCAGATACGCAGTATTTT.

V and J are TRBV12-3 or TRBV12-4 and TRBJ2-2; D not certain. The V and J ends lost 3 bases and 10 bases respectively, with 12 bases between them. The CDR3 sequence is 13 residues long. CDR3 sequence reads: CASSLEGDSELFF. The CDR3 DNA is TGTGCCAGCAGTTTGGAAGGAGATTCGGAGCTGTTTTTT.

The J gene is TRBJ2-3, the V gene TRBV2; 7 nucleotides line up with TRBD1. J was trimmed by 2 bases and V by 5 bases; bases with no gene match: 13. Germline CDR1 SNHLY, CDR2 FYNNEI. CDR3 length: 17 residues. The CDR3 region is CASSRDGAGGYTDTQYF. DNA of the CDR3: TGTGCCAGCAGTAGGGATGGGGCAGGGGGTTACACAGATACGCAGTATTTT.

The CDR3 DNA reads TGTGCCAGCAGCTTAGCGCCTGGACAGGGAGGCGAGCAGTACTTC. It is translated as CASSLAPGQGGEQYF. The chain carries TRBV7-8 and TRBJ2-7, with 8 bases aligning to TRBD1. Trimming removed 0 bases from V and 6 bases from J; junction bases left unmatched: 7. This CDR3 has 15 amino acids. Germline V lookup: CDR1 SGHVS, CDR2 FQNEAQ.

This rearrangement joins TRBV29-1 to TRBJ1-2; TRBD1 matches at 9 bases. From germline, CDR1 is SQVTM and CDR2 ANQGSEA. Trimming took 4 bases from V and 3 from J; bases not matched to a gene: 12. This CDR3 comprises 16 residues. CDR3 bases: TGCAGCGTTGTACAAACCGGGACAGGGAACGACTATGGCTACACCTTC. It encodes CSVVQTGTGNDYGYTF.

The gene calls are TRBV6-5 and TRBJ1-1; D is undetermined. V gave up 8 bases and J gave up 1 base, with 8 bases separating them. CDR1 is MNHEY, CDR2 SVGAGI, per germline. There are 12 residues in the CDR3. CDR3 coding DNA: TGTGCCAGCGGGTACAGGAACACTGAAGCTTTCTTT. It is translated as CASGYRNTEAFF.

The V gene is TRBV2, the J gene TRBJ1-1; tentatively, D is TRBD1 (6 bases). Trimming removed 5 bases at V and 0 bases at J, with 7 bases between. The CDR3 is 13 residues long. Germline assignment: CDR1 SNHLY and CDR2 FYNNEI. CDR3 loop: CASSTGLNTEAFF. CDR3 bases: TGTGCCAGCAGTACAGGGTTGAACACTGAAGCTTTCTTT.

About this clone itself: A read error may produce the germline difference seen at one junction end. The gene calls are TRBV4-1 and TRBJ1-4, with D tentatively TRBD1 (6 bases). The V gene's germline CDR1 is MGHRA and CDR2 YSYEKL. The CDR3 runs to 13 residues. For the CDR3, the DNA is TGCGCCAGTCCGCAGGGGCTTTGGGGAAAAACTGTTTTT. It translates to CASPQGLWGKTVF.

This rearrangement joins TRBV3-1 (or the pseudogene TRBV3-2) to TRBJ2-3; D call uncertain. The CDR3 extends over 16 amino acids. V was trimmed by 0 bases and J by 0 bases, leaving 10 bases between them. Per germline, CDR1 LGHDT and CDR2 YNNKEL (reference sequence). The CDR3 coding sequence is TGTGCCAGCAGCCAAGAACTTGGTCCTAGCACAGATACGCAGTATTTT. Its translation is CASSQELGPSTDTQYF.

The CDR3 region is CASSLWQAYEQYF. CDR3 in DNA: TGTGCCAGCAGCTTATGGCAAGCCTACGAGCAGTACTTC. This chain links TRBV7-2 with TRBJ2-7, with D unclear. CDR3 length: 13 residues. Germline lookup yields CDR1 SGHTA and CDR2 FQGNSA. Trimming shortened V by 2 bases and J by 2 bases, and 7 bases separated the two germline ends.

V usage is TRBV6-5 and J usage is TRBJ2-1; 10 nucleotides match TRBD1. V shed 4 bases and J 4 bases; nucleotides not matched to a gene: 7. Looked up from germline, CDR1 is MNHEY and CDR2 is SVGAGI. CDR3 length: 16 amino acids. The CDR3 here is CASSSFLGQGYNEQFF. CDR3 DNA sequence: TGTGCCAGCAGTTCCTTTTTGGGACAGGGGTACAATGAGCAGTTCTTC.

This clone was recorded a few times. The rearrangement links TRBV2 to TRBJ2-7; D remains unclear. The CDR3 is 12 residues long. The germline CDR1 and CDR2 sequences are SNHLY and FYNNEI. The V and J ends lost 7 bases and 1 base respectively, with 8 bases between them. The CDR3 DNA reads as TGTGCCAGCATAGTTCGTTCCTACGAGCAGTACTTC. Protein sequence: CASIVRSYEQYF.

The rearrangement joins TRBV2 to TRBJ1-2; 7 positions match TRBD1. The CDR3 is 14 amino acids. Germline assignment: CDR1 SNHLY and CDR2 FYNNEI. After removal of 3 bases from V and 2 bases from J, the junction contained 3 bases not matched to a gene. Written as DNA, the CDR3 is TGTGCCAGCAGTGACAGGGGGTGGAACTATGGCTACACCTTC. Amino acids: CASSDRGWNYGYTF.

The rearrangement uses TRBV7-2 and TRBJ1-5; no clear D gene. Germline CDR1 and CDR2: SGHTA and FQGNSA. V shed 2 bases and J shed 3 bases, with 11 bases lying between them. The CDR3 runs to 15 residues. The CDR3 nucleotides are TGTGCCAGCAGCTTATCTTGGCAGTCCAATCAGCCCCAGCATTTT. Translation: CASSLSWQSNQPQHF.

The chain uses TRBV5-1 and TRBJ2-2, with D perhaps TRBD1 (6 bases). Germline assignment: CDR1 SGHRS and CDR2 YFSETQ. There are 14 residues in the CDR3. Trimming took off 7 bases at V and 1 base at J, with 11 bases between the two ends. The CDR3 bases are TGCGCCAGCGAAGAGACAGGGAACACCGGGGAGCTGTTTTTT. Its translation: CASEETGNTGELFF. The full variable domain, in which reference TRBV5-1 and TRBJ2-2 provide the parts outside the CDR3, is KAGVTQTPRYLIKTRGQQVTLSCSPISGHRSVSWYQQTPGQGLQFLFEYFSETQRNKGNFPGRFSGRQFSNSRSEMNVSTLELGDSALYLCASEETGNTGELFFGEGSRLTVL.

This clone came up a few times. The chain links TRBV3-1 (or the pseudogene TRBV3-2) to TRBJ2-7; D is ambiguous. Trimming left V 4 bases short and J 2 bases short, with 12 bases between. Germline V gene lookup returns CDR1 LGHDT and CDR2 YNNKEL (reference sequence). The CDR3 extends over 14 amino acids. Written as DNA, the CDR3 is TGTGCCAGCAGCCCGTACGGGTCCCCCTACGAGCAGTACTTC. This sequence encodes CASSPYGSPYEQYF.

The V call is TRBV2, the J call TRBJ2-3, with 8 bases aligning to TRBD2. CDR3 length: 14 residues. V lost 11 bases and J lost 3; bases outside the gene matches: 10. CDR1 and CDR2 (germline): SNHLY, FYNNEI. CDR3 nucleotides: TGTGCCGCACCGGGGGGGTTTGATACAGATACGCAGTATTTT. Protein: CAAPGGFDTDTQYF.

This chain connects TRBV5-1 to TRBJ2-7, with 12 nucleotides matching TRBD1. Germline V gene sequence: CDR1 SGHRS, CDR2 YFSETQ. The J segment lost 4 bases and the V segment lost 1 base, leaving 6 bases of the junction unmatched. The length of the CDR3 is 16 residues. CDR3 residues: CASSLPGQGAGYEQYF. The CDR3 coding sequence is TGCGCCAGCAGCTTGCCGGGACAGGGGGCCGGGTACGAGCAGTACTTC.

This sequence joins TRBV19 and TRBJ1-5, with D maybe TRBD1 (6 bases). Germline CDR1 LNHDA, CDR2 SQIVND (reference sequence). This CDR3 is 20 amino acids long. Trimming took 0 bases from V and 0 from J, leaving 21 bases between them. DNA of the CDR3: TGTGCCAGTAGTATAGACCTTATGACAGGCAGGACCTATAGCAATCAGCCCCAGCATTTT. Translated: CASSIDLMTGRTYSNQPQHF.

The J gene is TRBJ1-3, the V gene TRBV2; D perhaps matches TRBD1 (5 bases). CDR3 length equals 16 residues. Germline CDR1 and CDR2: SNHLY and FYNNEI. V lost 6 bases and J 4 bases, leaving 19 bases between the germline ends. The CDR3 nucleotides read TGTGCCAGCAGCCCGGACAACGTGGGCTTGGGAAACACCATATATTTT. Protein: CASSPDNVGLGNTIYF.

This chain connects TRBV27 to TRBJ2-7, with a tentative D call TRBD1 (6 bases). Trimming took 11 bases from V and 1 from J, leaving 15 bases between them. The CDR3 is 13 residues long. CDR1 and CDR2 from the germline V gene are MNHEY and SMNVEV (reference sequence). This CDR3 reads CASQGSPSYEQYF. CDR3 nucleotides: TGTGCCTCCCAGGGGTCTCCTTCCTACGAGCAGTACTTC.

This sequence joins TRBV11-3 and TRBJ1-1; D unresolved. Per germline, CDR1 SGHNT and CDR2 YENEEA. The CDR3 extends over 13 amino acids. Deletions cut 6 bases from V and 3 bases from J, with 11 bases between. CDR3 nucleotide sequence: TGTGCCAGCAGTGTCCACGGGGACACTGAAGCTTTCTTT. This encodes CASSVHGDTEAFF.

DNA of the CDR3: TGTGCCAGCTCACCCCCCGCGAATTCACCCCTCCACTTT. Protein sequence: CASSPPANSPLHF. J is TRBJ1-6 and V is TRBV18; no definite D call. V lost 3 bases and J 7 bases, leaving 7 bases between the germline ends. The V gene's germline CDR1 is KGHSH and CDR2 LQKENI. This CDR3 is built from 13 residues. Combining the CDR3 with reference TRBV18 and TRBJ1-6 gives the whole variable domain NAGVMQNPRHLVRRRGQEARLRCSPMKGHSHVYWYRQLPEEGLKFMVYLQKENIIDESGMPKERFSAEFPKEGPSILRIQQVVRGDSAAYFCASSPPANSPLHFGNGTRLTVT.

The J gene is TRBJ2-7, the V gene TRBV28, with D unresolved. The germline V and J ends were trimmed by 6 bases and 2 bases, with 14 bases remaining between them. This CDR3 is built from 14 residues. Germline lookup yields CDR1 MDHEN and CDR2 SYDVKM. Here the CDR3 DNA reads TGTGCCAGCAGCCCCGGCAGGCTCACCTACGAGCAGTACTTC. This sequence encodes CASSPGRLTYEQYF.

The DNA for the CDR3 is TGTGCCTGGAGTCAGGGGGAAAAACTGTTTTTT. Its translation is CAWSQGEKLFF. The chain employs TRBV30 and TRBJ1-4; D may be TRBD1 (6 bases). Germline V gene lookup returns CDR1 GTSNPN and CDR2 SVGIG (reference sequence). V was clipped by 2 bases and J by 8 bases, with 6 bases between them. There are 11 residues in the CDR3. Full variable domain (missing parts from reference TRBV30 and TRBJ1-4): SQTIHQWPATLVQPVGSPLSLECTVEGTSNPNLYWYRQAAGRGLQLLFYSVGIGQISSEVPQNLSASRPQDRQFILSSKKLLLSDSGFYLCAWSQGEKLFFGSGTQLSVL.